The 9 T cell receptor beta chains presented below share a single source sample, sequenced in a study of identical twins. One entry per CDR3 protein, called by TCRdb with MiXCR from the 5' RACE reads. The sample records hundreds of thousands of distinct CDR3 sequences, around 20% being singletons. The sample was also linked to a second study, of yellow fever vaccine responses in identical twins.

Input material: CD4+ T cells sorted from blood. All receptors derive from a woman between 18 and 30 years old in good health.

This clonotype has a single count. This chain joins TRBV2 and TRBJ2-1; D uncertain. The CDR3 is 12 amino acids. Germline CDR1 reads SNHLY; CDR2 reads FYNNEI. Trimming left V 7 bases short and J 4 bases short, with 8 bases between. CDR3 DNA: TGTGCCAGCACTATAGAATACAATGAGCAGTTCTTC. Translating gives CASTIEYNEQFF.

V is TRBV20-1 and J is TRBJ1-4; no firm D call. Trimming cost V 6 bases and J 0 bases, with 17 bases left between them. Germline CDR1 is DFQATT and CDR2 is SNEGSKA (reference sequence). The CDR3 covers 16 residues. The DNA of the CDR3 is TGCAGTGCGAATCGTGGTCCCGTTGCAACTAATGAAAAACTGTTTTTT. Translating gives CSANRGPVATNEKLFF.

This clonotype was detected only a few times. This chain connects TRBV12-3 or TRBV12-4 to TRBJ2-6; 8 bases map to TRBD1. Unmatched junction bases numbered 2, after V lost 6 bases and J lost 4 bases. This CDR3 has 14 amino acids. This CDR3 is CASRTGAGANVLTF. CDR3 DNA sequence: TGTGCCAGCAGGACAGGGGCCGGGGCCAACGTCCTGACTTTC.

This clonotype was observed a handful of times. The genes are TRBV11-2 and TRBJ2-2; perhaps TRBD1 as D (5 bases). V lost 4 bases and J lost 0, with 12 bases in between. The CDR3 sequence is 16 residues long. CDR1 and CDR2 from the germline V gene are SGHAT and FQNNGV. This chain's CDR3 is CASSWTPDANTGELFF. CDR3 DNA: TGTGCCAGCAGCTGGACACCTGACGCGAACACCGGGGAGCTGTTTTTT.

The chain uses TRBV12-3 or TRBV12-4 and TRBJ2-6, with a tentative D call TRBD1 (5 bases). The CDR3 spans 12 residues. CDR3 amino acids: CAAGIGANVLTF. DNA of the CDR3: TGTGCAGCAGGGATTGGGGCCAACGTCCTGACTTTC.

In its sample, this clonotype was seen once. The rearrangement joins TRBV2 to TRBJ2-7; no reliable D call. Germline-derived CDR1 and CDR2 are SNHLY and FYNNEI. The germline V and J ends were trimmed by 6 bases and 12 bases, with 18 bases remaining between them. CDR3 length: 12 amino acids. CDR3 in amino acids: CASSPSGSSTYF. The CDR3 DNA is TGTGCCAGCAGCCCGTCGGGCAGCTCCACGTACTTC.

The rearrangement links TRBV20-1 to TRBJ2-7; D unclear. Trimming took 7 bases from V and 0 from J, leaving 13 bases between them. This CDR3 is built from 13 residues. CDR1 is DFQATT, CDR2 SNEGSKA, per germline (reference sequence). The CDR3 protein is CSGSTLTSYEQYF. In nucleotides, the CDR3 is TGCAGTGGTTCGACCCTCACCTCCTACGAGCAGTACTTC.

This clonotype was picked up a small number of times. The genes are TRBV11-2 and TRBJ2-1, with TRBD2 matching over 15 bases. The junction had 13 bases not matched to a gene; V was cut back by 3 bases and J by 4 bases. Germline CDR1 SGHAT, CDR2 FQNNGV. The CDR3 totals 20 residues. The CDR3: CASSLGTSGRRGTGYNEQFF. The CDR3 bases are TGTGCCAGCAGCTTGGGGACTAGCGGGAGGAGGGGGACGGGGTACAATGAGCAGTTCTTC.

This chain connects TRBV6-1 to TRBJ2-5; a weak D match, TRBD1 (6 bases). The V gene's germline CDR1 is MNHNS and CDR2 SASEGT. The CDR3 covers 14 residues. Trimming pared 8 bases from V and 3 bases from J, leaving 16 bases between. CDR3 sequence (DNA): TGTGCCAGCCGCTTGGGGGCCCAAGAAGAGACCCAGTACTTC. Protein: CASRLGAQEETQYF.